Given below is one T cell receptor (beta chain) in context. Generated by immunoSEQ multiplex PCR, the TCRdb table keeps only in-frame clones and is missing some. The table has 630,000 or so clones, approximately 87% seen once. This sample is part of a study of shared T cell receptors in the human thymus. These records were also assigned to another study, of human thymus T cells. That source reports: Samples came from healthy Finnish infants during open corrective cardiac surgery. Resections obtained during corrective heart surgery supplied the thymus tissue.

The specimen sequenced was thymocytes. The TCR comes from a boy under two years old with a congenital heart defect.

The CDR3 bases are TGTGCCAGCAGTTACTCGCCAGTCCCGATCTCCTACGAGCAGTACTTC. Protein: CASSYSPVPISYEQYF. V is TRBV6-5 and J is TRBJ2-7; D remains ambiguous. This CDR3 has 16 amino acids. V lost 0 bases and J 0 bases, leaving 12 bases between the germline ends. Germline V CDR1 and CDR2: MNHEY, SVGAGI.